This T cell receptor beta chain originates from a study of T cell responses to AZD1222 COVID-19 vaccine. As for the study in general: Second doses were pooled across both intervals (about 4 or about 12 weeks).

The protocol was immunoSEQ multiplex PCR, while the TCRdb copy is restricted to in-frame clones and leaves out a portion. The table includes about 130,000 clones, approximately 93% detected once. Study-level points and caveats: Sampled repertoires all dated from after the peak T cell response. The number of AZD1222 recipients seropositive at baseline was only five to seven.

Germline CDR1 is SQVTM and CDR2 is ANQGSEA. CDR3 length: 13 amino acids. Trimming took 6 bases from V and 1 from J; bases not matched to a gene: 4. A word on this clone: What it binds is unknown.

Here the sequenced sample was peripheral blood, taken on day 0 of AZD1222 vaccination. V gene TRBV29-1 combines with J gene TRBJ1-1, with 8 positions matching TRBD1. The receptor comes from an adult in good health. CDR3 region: CSVWTGTNTEAFF. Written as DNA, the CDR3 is TGCAGCGTCTGGACAGGGACGAACACTGAAGCTTTCTTT.